One and the same sample provided the 4 T cell receptor beta chains below, sequenced in a study of chemoradiotherapy in HPV16-positive cancers. Sequencing used immunoSEQ multiplex PCR; TCRdb keeps in-frame clones, though not all of them. The sample lists some 10,000 clones; 60% to 75% were seen once. The material sequenced was tumor tissue, taken from a patient who underwent chemoradiotherapy. All receptors derive from a human donor with HPV-associated anogenital cancer.

The chain recombines TRBV18 with TRBJ2-3; 9 positions match TRBD2. V lost 1 base to trimming and J lost 3 bases; unmatched junction nucleotides: 8. CDR3 length: 17 residues. CDR1 KGHSH and CDR2 LQKENI come from the germline V gene. The CDR3 DNA follows: TGTGCCAGCTCACCACTCCCAGCGGGGGGCCTAACAGATACGCAGTATTTT. It translates to CASSPLPAGGLTDTQYF.

This clone showed up just once. This chain connects TRBV2 to TRBJ1-3, with a weak D call TRBD1 (6 bases). The germline V gene encodes CDR1 SNHLY and CDR2 FYNNEI. This CDR3 spans 15 amino acids. V gave up 6 bases and J gave up 2 bases, with 14 bases separating them. CDR3 bases: TGTGCCAGCAGGGTTTCACAGGGTACTGGAAACACCATATATTTT. Encoded protein: CASRVSQGTGNTIYF.

This clone was detected only once. This chain joins TRBV5-4 and TRBJ2-5, with 7 positions matching TRBD1. CDR3 length equals 14 residues. The J segment lost 2 bases and the V segment lost 4 bases, leaving 5 bases of the junction unmatched. The germline V gene encodes CDR1 SGHNT and CDR2 YYREEE (reference sequence). Written as DNA, the CDR3 is TGTGCCAGCAGCCCGACAGGGACACAAGAGACCCAGTACTTC. Translated, it gives CASSPTGTQETQYF.

J is TRBJ1-5 and V is TRBV4-1, with a weak D call TRBD1 (5 bases). This CDR3 is built from 15 residues. Germline V lookup: CDR1 MGHRA, CDR2 YSYEKL. Trimming took 2 bases from V and 5 from J, leaving 13 bases between them. The CDR3 loop is CASSQWLTVDQPQHF. The CDR3 DNA reads as TGCGCCAGCAGCCAATGGCTGACAGTAGATCAGCCCCAGCATTTT.